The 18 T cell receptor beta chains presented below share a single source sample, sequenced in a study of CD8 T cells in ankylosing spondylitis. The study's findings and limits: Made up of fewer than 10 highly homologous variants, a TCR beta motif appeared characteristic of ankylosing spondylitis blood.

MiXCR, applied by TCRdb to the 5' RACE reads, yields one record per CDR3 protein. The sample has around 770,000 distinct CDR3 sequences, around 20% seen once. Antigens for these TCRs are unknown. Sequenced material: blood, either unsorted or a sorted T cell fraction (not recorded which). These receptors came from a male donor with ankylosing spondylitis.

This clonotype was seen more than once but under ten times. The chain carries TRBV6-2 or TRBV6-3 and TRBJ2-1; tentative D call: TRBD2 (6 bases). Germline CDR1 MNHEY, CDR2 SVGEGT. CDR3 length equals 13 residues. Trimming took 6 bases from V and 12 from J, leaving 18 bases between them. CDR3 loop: CASRLGLPSWQFF. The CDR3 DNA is TGTGCCAGCAGACTGGGACTCCCAAGTTGGCAGTTCTTC.

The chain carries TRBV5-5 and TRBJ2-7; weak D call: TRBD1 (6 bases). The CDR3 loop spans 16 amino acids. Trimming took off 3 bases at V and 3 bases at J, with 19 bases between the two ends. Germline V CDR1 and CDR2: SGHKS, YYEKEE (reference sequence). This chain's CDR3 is CASSSPKTGQYYEQYF. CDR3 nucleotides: TGTGCCAGCAGCTCCCCTAAGACAGGCCAATACTACGAGCAGTACTTC.

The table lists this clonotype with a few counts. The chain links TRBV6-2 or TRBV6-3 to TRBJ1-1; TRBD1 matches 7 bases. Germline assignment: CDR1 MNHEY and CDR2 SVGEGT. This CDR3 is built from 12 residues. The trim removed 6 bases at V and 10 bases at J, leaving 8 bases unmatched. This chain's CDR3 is CASRPRQGRAFF. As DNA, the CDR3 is TGTGCCAGCAGGCCCCGACAGGGAAGAGCTTTCTTT.

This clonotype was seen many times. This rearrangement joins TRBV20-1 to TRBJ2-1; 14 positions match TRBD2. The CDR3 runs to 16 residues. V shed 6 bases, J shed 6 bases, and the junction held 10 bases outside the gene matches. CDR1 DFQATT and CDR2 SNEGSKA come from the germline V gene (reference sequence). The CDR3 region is CSALNPGTSGGNEQFF. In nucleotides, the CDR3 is TGCAGTGCGCTTAACCCCGGGACTAGCGGGGGCAATGAGCAGTTCTTC.

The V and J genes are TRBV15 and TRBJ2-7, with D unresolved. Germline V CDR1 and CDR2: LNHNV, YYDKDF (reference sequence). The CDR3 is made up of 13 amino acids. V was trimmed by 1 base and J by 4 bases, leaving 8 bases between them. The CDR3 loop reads CATSRADTYEQYF. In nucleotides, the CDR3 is TGTGCCACCAGCAGAGCTGACACTTACGAGCAGTACTTC.

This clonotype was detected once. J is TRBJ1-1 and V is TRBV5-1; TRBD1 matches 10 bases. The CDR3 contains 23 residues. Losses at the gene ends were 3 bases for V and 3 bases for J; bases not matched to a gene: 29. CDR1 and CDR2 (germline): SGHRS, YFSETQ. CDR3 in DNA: TGCGCCAGCAGCTGGGGGGACCGGGACAGGGGACGACTACCTGGCGAAACCTACACTGAAGCTTTCTTT. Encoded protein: CASSWGDRDRGRLPGETYTEAFF. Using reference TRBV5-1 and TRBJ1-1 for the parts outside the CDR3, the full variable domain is KAGVTQTPRYLIKTRGQQVTLSCSPISGHRSVSWYQQTPGQGLQFLFEYFSETQRNKGNFPGRFSGRQFSNSRSEMNVSTLELGDSALYLCASSWGDRDRGRLPGETYTEAFFGQGTRLTVV.

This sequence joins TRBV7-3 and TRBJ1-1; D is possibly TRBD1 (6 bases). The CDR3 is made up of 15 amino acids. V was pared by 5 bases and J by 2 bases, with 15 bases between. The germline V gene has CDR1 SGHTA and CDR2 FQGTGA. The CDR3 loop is CASSPGTLPNTEAFF. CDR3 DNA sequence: TGTGCCAGCAGCCCCGGGACACTACCTAACACTGAAGCTTTCTTT.

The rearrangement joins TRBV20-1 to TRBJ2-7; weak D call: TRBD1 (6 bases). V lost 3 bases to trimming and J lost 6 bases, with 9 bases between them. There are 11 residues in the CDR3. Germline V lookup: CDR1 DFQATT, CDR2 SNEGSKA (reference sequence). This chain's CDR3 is CSARIGGEQYF. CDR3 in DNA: TGCAGTGCTAGGATAGGGGGCGAGCAGTACTTC.

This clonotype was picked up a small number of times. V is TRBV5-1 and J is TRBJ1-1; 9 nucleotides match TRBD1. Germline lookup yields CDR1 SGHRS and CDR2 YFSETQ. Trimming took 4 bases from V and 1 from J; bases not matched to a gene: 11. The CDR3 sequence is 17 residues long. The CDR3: CASSNQRGDRANTEAFF. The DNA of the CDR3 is TGCGCCAGCAGCAACCAAAGGGGGGACAGGGCGAACACTGAAGCTTTCTTT.

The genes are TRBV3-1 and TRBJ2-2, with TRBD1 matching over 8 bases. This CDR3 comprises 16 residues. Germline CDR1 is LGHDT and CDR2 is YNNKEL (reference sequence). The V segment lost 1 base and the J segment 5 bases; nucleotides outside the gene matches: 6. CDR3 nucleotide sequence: TGTGCCAGCAGCCAAGCCGGACAGGGAGGTACCGGGGAGCTGTTTTTT. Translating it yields CASSQAGQGGTGELFF. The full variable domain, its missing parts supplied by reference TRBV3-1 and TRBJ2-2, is DTAVSQTPKYLVTQMGNDKSIKCEQNLGHDTMYWYKQDSKKFLKIMFSYNNKELIINETVPNRFSPKSPDKAHLNLHINSLELGDSAVYFCASSQAGQGGTGELFFGEGSRLTVL.

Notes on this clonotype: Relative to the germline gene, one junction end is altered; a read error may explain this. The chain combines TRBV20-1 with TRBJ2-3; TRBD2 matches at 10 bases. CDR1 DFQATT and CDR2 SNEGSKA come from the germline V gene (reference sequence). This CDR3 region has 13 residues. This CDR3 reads CSTRLAGTDTQYF. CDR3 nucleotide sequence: TGCAGTACTAGACTAGCGGGTACAGATACGCAGTATTTT.

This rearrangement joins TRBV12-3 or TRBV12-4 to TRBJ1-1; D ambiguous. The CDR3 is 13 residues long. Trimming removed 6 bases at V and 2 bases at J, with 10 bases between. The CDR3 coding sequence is TGTGCCAGCAGGAAGGACGGCAACACTGAAGCTTTCTTT. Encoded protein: CASRKDGNTEAFF.

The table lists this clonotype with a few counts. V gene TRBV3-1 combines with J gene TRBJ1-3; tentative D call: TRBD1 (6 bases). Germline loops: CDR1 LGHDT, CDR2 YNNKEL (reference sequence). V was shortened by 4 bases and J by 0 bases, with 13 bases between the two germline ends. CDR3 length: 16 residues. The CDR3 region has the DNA TGTGCCAGCAGCCCCAAGGACAGCTACTCTGGAAACACCATATATTTT. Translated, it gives CASSPKDSYSGNTIYF.

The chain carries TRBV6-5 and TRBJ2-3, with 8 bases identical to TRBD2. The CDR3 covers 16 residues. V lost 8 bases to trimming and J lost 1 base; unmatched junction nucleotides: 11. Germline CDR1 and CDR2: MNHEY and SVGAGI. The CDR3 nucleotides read TGTGCCAGCGGTCTCTCGCGGGAGGTGCGCACAGATACGCAGTATTTT. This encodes CASGLSREVRTDTQYF.

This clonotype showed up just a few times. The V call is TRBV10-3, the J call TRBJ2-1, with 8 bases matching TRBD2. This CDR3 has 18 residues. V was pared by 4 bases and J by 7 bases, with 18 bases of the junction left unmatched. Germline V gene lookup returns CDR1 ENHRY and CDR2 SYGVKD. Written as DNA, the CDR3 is TGTGCCATCAGTGGGGGAGGTGAGAGAGCGGGAGTTGGGAATGAGCAGTTCTTC. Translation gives CAISGGGERAGVGNEQFF.

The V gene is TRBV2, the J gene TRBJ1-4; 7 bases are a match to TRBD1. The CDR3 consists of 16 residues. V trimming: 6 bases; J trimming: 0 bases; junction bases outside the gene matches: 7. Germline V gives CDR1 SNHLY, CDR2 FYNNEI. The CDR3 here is CASRMGQYATNEKLFF. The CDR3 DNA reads TGTGCCAGCAGGATGGGACAGTATGCAACTAATGAAAAACTGTTTTTT.

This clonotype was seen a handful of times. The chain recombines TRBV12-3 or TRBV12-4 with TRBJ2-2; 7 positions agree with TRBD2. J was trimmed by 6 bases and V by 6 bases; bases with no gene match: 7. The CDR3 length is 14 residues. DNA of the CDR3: TGTGCCAGCAGGGGAGGGTTGTCCGCCGGGGAGCTGTTTTTT. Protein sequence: CASRGGLSAGELFF.

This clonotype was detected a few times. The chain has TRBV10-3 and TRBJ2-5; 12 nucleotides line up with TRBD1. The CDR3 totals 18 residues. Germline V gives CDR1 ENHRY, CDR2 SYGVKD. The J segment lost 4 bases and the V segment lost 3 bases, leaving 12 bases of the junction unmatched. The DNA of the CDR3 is TGTGCCATCAGTGACCCCGGGACAGGGGGCGGGGGTCGAGAGACCCAGTACTTC. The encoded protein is CAISDPGTGGGGRETQYF.